The rows below give T cell receptor beta chains drawn from one sample of a study of siplizumab effects on memory and regulatory T cells. The protocol was immunoSEQ multiplex PCR, while the TCRdb copy is restricted to in-frame clones and leaves out a portion. The sample contains about 100,000 clones, more than 90% of which appear only once. Sequencing was performed on CD4+ T cells sorted from blood. The origin of the receptors is a human donor in good health. Some clones in this sample may be carry-over from other donors' samples. Each CDR3 is given with its conserved first and last residue. A D gene is named only where the DNA matches it firmly. Only part of the rows carry a size: once, few, many, or a class if the clone is expanded.

J: TRBJ1-5
size: few
D: TRBD1
V: TRBV28
CDR3: CASSLPPGGSISNQPQHF
DNA: TGTGCCAGCAGTCTACCCCCAGGGGGCTCAATAAGCAATCAGCCCCAGCATTTT

J: TRBJ1-5
size: -
D: -
V: TRBV27
CDR3: CASSRQYNQPQHF
DNA: TGTGCCAGCAGTCGTCAGTACAATCAGCCCCAGCATTTT

J: TRBJ2-3
size: -
D: -
V: TRBV18
CDR3: CASSPTGTDTQYF
DNA: TGTGCCAGCTCACCCACAGGGACAGATACGCAGTATTTT

J: TRBJ1-2
size: -
D: -
V: TRBV27
CDR3: CASSLGKNPVGGYTF
DNA: TGTGCCAGCAGTTTGGGGAAGAACCCGGTGGGTGGCTACACCTTC

J: TRBJ2-5
size: -
D: -
V: TRBV5-6
CDR3: CASSLYGAEIQETQYF
DNA: TGTGCCAGCAGCTTGTATGGGGCCGAGATCCAAGAGACCCAGTACTTC

J: TRBJ1-1
size: -
D: -
V: TRBV6-5
CDR3: CASRDTGFEAFF
DNA: TGTGCCAGCAGGGATACAGGGTTTGAAGCTTTCTTT

J: TRBJ2-5
size: -
D: -
V: TRBV7-3
CDR3: CASSQNPSALPETQYF
DNA: TGTGCCAGCAGCCAAAACCCTAGCGCCCTACCAGAGACCCAGTACTTC

J: TRBJ2-5
size: -
D: TRBD2
V: TRBV9
CDR3: CASSVGLAGSPQYF
DNA: TGTGCCAGCAGCGTAGGGCTAGCGGGGTCCCCCCAGTACTTC

J: TRBJ2-7
size: -
D: TRBD2
V: TRBV18
CDR3: CASSPGTSGIYEQYF
DNA: TGTGCCAGCTCACCAGGGACTAGCGGTATCTACGAGCAGTACTTC

J: TRBJ2-5
size: -
D: -
V: TRBV10-1
CDR3: CASSESQQETQYF
DNA: TGCGCCAGCAGTGAGTCACAGCAAGAGACCCAGTACTTC

J: TRBJ1-4
size: -
D: TRBD1
V: TRBV5-6
CDR3: CASSLTGVLTNEKLFF
DNA: TGTGCCAGCAGCTTGACAGGGGTTCTAACTAATGAAAAACTGTTTTTT

J: TRBJ2-2
size: -
D: TRBD2
V: TRBV30
CDR3: CAYLPGGNTGELFF
DNA: TGTGCCTACCTACCGGGAGGAAACACCGGGGAGCTGTTTTTT

J: TRBJ2-1
size: -
D: -
V: TRBV6-1
CDR3: CASSVSPSRAYNEQFF
DNA: TGTGCCAGCAGTGTTAGCCCATCTCGGGCCTACAATGAGCAGTTCTTC

J: TRBJ2-1
size: -
D: -
V: TRBV4-1
CDR3: CASSQVSGVSEQFF
DNA: TGCGCCAGCAGCCAAGTGTCAGGGGTGAGTGAGCAGTTCTTC

J: TRBJ2-1
size: -
D: -
V: TRBV5-1
CDR3: CASSFQRDFNEQFF
DNA: TGCGCCAGCAGCTTTCAGCGAGACTTCAATGAGCAGTTCTTC